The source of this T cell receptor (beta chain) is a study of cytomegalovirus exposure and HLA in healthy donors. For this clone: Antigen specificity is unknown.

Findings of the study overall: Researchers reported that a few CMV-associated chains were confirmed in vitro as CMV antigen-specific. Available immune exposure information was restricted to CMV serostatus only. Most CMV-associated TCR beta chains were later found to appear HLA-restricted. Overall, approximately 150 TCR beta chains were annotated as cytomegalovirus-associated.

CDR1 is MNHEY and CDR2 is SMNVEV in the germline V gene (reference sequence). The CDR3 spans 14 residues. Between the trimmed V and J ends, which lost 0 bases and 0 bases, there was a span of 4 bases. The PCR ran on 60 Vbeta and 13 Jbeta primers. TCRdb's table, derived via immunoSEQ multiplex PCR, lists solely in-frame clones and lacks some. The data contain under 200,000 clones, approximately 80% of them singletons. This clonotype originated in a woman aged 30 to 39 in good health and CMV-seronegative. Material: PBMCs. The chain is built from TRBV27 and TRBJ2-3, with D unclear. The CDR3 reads CASSLSGSTDTQYF. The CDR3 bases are TGTGCCAGCAGTTTATCCGGTAGCACAGATACGCAGTATTTT.